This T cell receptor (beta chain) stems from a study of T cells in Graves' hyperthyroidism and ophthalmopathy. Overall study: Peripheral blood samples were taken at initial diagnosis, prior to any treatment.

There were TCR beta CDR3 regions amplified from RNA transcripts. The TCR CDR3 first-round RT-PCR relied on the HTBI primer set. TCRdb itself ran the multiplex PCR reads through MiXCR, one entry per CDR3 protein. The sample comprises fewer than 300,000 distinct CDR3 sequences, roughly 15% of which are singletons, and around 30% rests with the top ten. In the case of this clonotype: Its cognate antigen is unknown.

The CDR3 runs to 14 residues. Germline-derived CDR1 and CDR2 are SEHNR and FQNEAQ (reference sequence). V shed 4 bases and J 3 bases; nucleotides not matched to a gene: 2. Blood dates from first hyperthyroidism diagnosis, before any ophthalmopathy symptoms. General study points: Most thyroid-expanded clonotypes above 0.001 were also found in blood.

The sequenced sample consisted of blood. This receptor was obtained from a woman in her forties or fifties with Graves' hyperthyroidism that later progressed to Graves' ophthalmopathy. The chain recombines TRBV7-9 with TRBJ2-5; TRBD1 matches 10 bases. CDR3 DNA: TGTGCCAGCAGCTGGGGGACAGGGGAAGAGACCCAGTACTTC. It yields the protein CASSWGTGEETQYF. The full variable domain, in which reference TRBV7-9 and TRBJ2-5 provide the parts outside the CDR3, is DTGVSQNPRHKITKRGQNVTFRCDPISEHNRLYWYRQTLGQGPEFLTYFQNEAQLEKSRLLSDRFSAERPKGSFSTLEIQRTEQGDSAMYLCASSWGTGEETQYFGPGTRLLVL.